This T cell receptor beta chain was recovered during a study of blood T cell repertoires in COVID-19. Measured with immunoSEQ multiplex PCR; TCRdb has only the in-frame clones, and not every one. The sample has 150,000 to 200,000 clones; roughly three quarters are singletons. The V gene lost 4 bases and the J gene lost 0 bases, with 7 bases spanning the gap. This CDR3 comprises 13 residues. CDR1 GTSNPN and CDR2 SVGIG come from the germline V gene (reference sequence). The J gene is TRBJ1-5, the V gene TRBV30, with D hard to call. This receptor was identified in a woman aged 45-60 years with acute COVID-19. Specimen: PBMCs or T cells enriched from blood (not recorded which). CDR3 DNA sequence: TGTGCCTGGACCAGTAATAGCAATCAGCCCCAGCATTTT. It yields the protein CAWTSNSNQPQHF.